These 29 T cell receptor beta chains came from one sample sequenced in a study of blood T cell repertoires in COVID-19. Using immunoSEQ multiplex PCR, the repertoire was profiled, and TCRdb retains in-frame clones only, with some absent. The sample includes more than 35,000 clones, about 90% of them seen just once. Sequences were obtained from peripheral blood. The origin of the receptors is a woman in her 30s in a cohort sampled during active COVID-19.

The V gene is TRBV5-6, the J gene TRBJ2-7; weak D call: TRBD1 (6 bases). CDR1 and CDR2 (germline): SGHDT, YYEEEE. V lost 0 bases to trimming and J lost 6 bases, with 10 bases between them. The CDR3 length is 13 residues. CDR3: CASSLVQGSEQYF. DNA for the CDR3: TGTGCCAGCAGCTTGGTGCAGGGGAGCGAGCAGTACTTC. Complete variable domain (other parts from reference TRBV5-6 and TRBJ2-7): DAGVTQSPTHLIKTRGQQVTLRCSPKSGHDTVSWYQQALGQGPQFIFQYYEEEERQRGNFPDRFSGHQFPNYSSELNVNALLLGDSALYLCASSLVQGSEQYFGPGTRLTVT.

The chain has TRBV5-8 and TRBJ2-2; a weak D match, TRBD2 (5 bases). The germline V gene has CDR1 SGHTS and CDR2 YDEGEE. Trimming stripped 1 base from V and 3 bases from J, with 10 bases between. This CDR3 spans 15 amino acids. The CDR3 DNA follows: TGTGCCAGCAGCTTGCCAGCGGTGTACACCGGGGAGCTGTTTTTT. This gives the protein CASSLPAVYTGELFF.

The chain has TRBV29-1 and TRBJ1-1, with D perhaps matching TRBD1 (6 bases). The V gene lost 5 bases and the J gene lost 6 bases, with 16 bases spanning the gap. The CDR3 spans 13 residues. The germline CDR1 and CDR2 sequences are SQVTM and ANQGSEA. CDR3 sequence reads: CSVKDSPMAEAFF. The CDR3 nucleotides read TGCAGCGTTAAGGACAGCCCGATGGCTGAAGCTTTCTTT.

The chain is built from TRBV11-2 and TRBJ2-5, with D perhaps matching TRBD2 (5 bases). CDR3 length: 14 amino acids. V was clipped by 4 bases and J by 2 bases, with 11 bases between them. Germline-derived CDR1 and CDR2 are SGHAT and FQNNGV. The chain's CDR3 is CASSSLLGQETQYF. CDR3 nucleotides: TGTGCCAGCAGCTCTTTACTAGGTCAAGAGACCCAGTACTTC. Drawing the rest from reference TRBV11-2 and TRBJ2-5, the complete variable domain is EAGVAQSPRYKIIEKRQSVAFWCNPISGHATLYWYQQILGQGPKLLIQFQNNGVVDDSQLPKDRFSAERLKGVDSTLKIQPAKLEDSAVYLCASSSLLGQETQYFGPGTRLLVL.

This chain connects TRBV7-9 to TRBJ1-6, with no clear D. CDR1 is SEHNR, CDR2 FQNEAQ, per germline (reference sequence). The CDR3 is made up of 15 amino acids. Trimming shortened V by 1 base and J by 0 bases, and 4 bases separated the two germline ends. The DNA of the CDR3 is TGTGCCAGCAGCTTAGGTAGCTCCTATAATTCACCCCTCCACTTT. Protein: CASSLGSSYNSPLHF.

This rearrangement joins TRBV18 to TRBJ2-5, with 7 bases identical to TRBD2. This CDR3 spans 14 amino acids. The V gene's germline CDR1 is KGHSH and CDR2 LQKENI. The V segment lost 3 bases and the J segment 2 bases; nucleotides outside the gene matches: 3. CDR3 amino acids: CASSPGLGQETQYF. The CDR3 DNA reads as TGTGCCAGCTCACCCGGACTAGGTCAAGAGACCCAGTACTTC. The full variable domain, completed using reference TRBV18 and TRBJ2-5, is NAGVMQNPRHLVRRRGQEARLRCSPMKGHSHVYWYRQLPEEGLKFMVYLQKENIIDESGMPKERFSAEFPKEGPSILRIQQVVRGDSAAYFCASSPGLGQETQYFGPGTRLLVL.

This clone came up once. The rearrangement links TRBV9 to TRBJ2-2, with D uncertain. The germline V gene encodes CDR1 SGDLS and CDR2 YYNGEE. Deletions cut 0 bases from V and 6 bases from J, with 6 bases between. This CDR3 is built from 13 residues. In DNA form, the CDR3 reads TGTGCCAGCAGCGTAGTTGGCTCCGGGGAGCTGTTTTTT. Residues: CASSVVGSGELFF.

The chain uses TRBV7-9 and TRBJ2-7, with TRBD1 identical over 9 bases. Germline V gene sequence: CDR1 SEHNR, CDR2 FQNEAQ (reference sequence). CDR3 size: 14 residues. V gave up 6 bases and J gave up 2 bases; unmatched junction bases: 5. CDR3 amino acids: CASRQGQGPYEQYF. Written as DNA, the CDR3 is TGTGCCAGCAGACAGGGACAGGGACCCTACGAGCAGTACTTC.

This chain links TRBV5-1 with TRBJ1-2, with D possibly matching TRBD1 (6 bases). This CDR3 is built from 14 residues. Germline-derived CDR1 and CDR2 are SGHRS and YFSETQ. Trimming shortened V by 0 bases and J by 0 bases, and 6 bases separated the two germline ends. This chain's CDR3 is CASSLDRANYGYTF. The CDR3, as DNA: TGCGCCAGCAGCTTGGACAGGGCTAACTATGGCTACACCTTC.

The gene calls are TRBV28 and TRBJ2-1; possibly TRBD1 for D (6 bases). Per the germline V gene, CDR1 is MDHEN and CDR2 is SYDVKM. The CDR3 covers 14 residues. V was pared by 5 bases and J by 6 bases, with 14 bases between. As DNA, the CDR3 is TGTGCCAGCAGTCTACAAACAGGGTTCAATGAGCAGTTCTTC. It encodes CASSLQTGFNEQFF.

The CDR3 region is CASSIIAGGNNEQFF. DNA for the CDR3: TGTGCCAGTAGTATAATAGCGGGCGGAAACAATGAGCAGTTCTTC. The V call is TRBV19, the J call TRBJ2-1; TRBD2 matches 7 bases. The CDR3 loop spans 15 amino acids. J gave up 5 bases and V 2 bases, and 6 bases lay outside the gene matches. CDR1 LNHDA and CDR2 SQIVND come from the germline V gene (reference sequence).

The genes are TRBV18 and TRBJ2-7; a possible D gene is TRBD1 (5 bases). V was trimmed by 1 base and J by 5 bases, leaving 18 bases between them. Germline V gene sequence: CDR1 KGHSH, CDR2 LQKENI. The CDR3 is made up of 16 amino acids. The CDR3 protein is CASSPRVQGFTDEQYF. The CDR3 nucleotides are TGTGCCAGCTCACCACGGGTCCAGGGTTTCACCGACGAGCAGTACTTC.

The V call is TRBV5-1, the J call TRBJ2-1; D possibly corresponds to TRBD1 (7 bases). The germline gives CDR1 SGHRS, CDR2 YFSETQ. V shed 5 bases and J shed 9 bases, with 15 bases lying between them. CDR3 length equals 13 residues. The DNA for the CDR3 is TGCGCCAGCAGTCCGGAGGGGGCGCCTGAGCAGTTCTTC. Translated: CASSPEGAPEQFF.

This chain links TRBV12-5 with TRBJ1-6; TRBD1 matches at 10 bases. CDR3 length: 14 amino acids. V lost 3 bases and J lost 8; bases outside the gene matches: 1. CDR1 and CDR2 (germline): LGHNT, FRNRAP. CDR3 residues: CASGLGQGDSPLHF. The DNA for the CDR3 is TGTGCTAGTGGTTTAGGACAGGGGGATTCACCCCTCCACTTT. Drawing the rest from reference TRBV12-5 and TRBJ1-6, the complete variable domain is DARVTQTPRHKVTEMGQEVTMRCQPILGHNTVFWYRQTMMQGLELLAYFRNRAPLDDSGMPKDRFSAEMPDATLATLKIQPSEPRDSAVYFCASGLGQGDSPLHFGNGTRLTVT.

The chain is built from TRBV11-2 and TRBJ2-7; 9 nucleotides agree with TRBD1. Trimming took 4 bases from V and 3 from J; bases not matched to a gene: 4. This CDR3 has 14 amino acids. The V gene's germline CDR1 is SGHAT and CDR2 FQNNGV. The CDR3 DNA follows: TGTGCCAGCAGCTCGCAGGGACAGGGCTACGAGCAGTACTTC. Translating it yields CASSSQGQGYEQYF.

This chain links TRBV9 with TRBJ2-3, with 7 nucleotides matching TRBD2. V was clipped by 2 bases and J by 0 bases; unmatched bases: 6. The CDR3 runs to 16 residues. The germline V gene encodes CDR1 SGDLS and CDR2 YYNGEE. DNA for the CDR3: TGTGCCAGCAGCGTGGGTACTAGCGCCAGCACAGATACGCAGTATTTT. Translated, it gives CASSVGTSASTDTQYF.

This clone was recorded only once. V usage is TRBV27 and J usage is TRBJ2-7; 7 bases fit TRBD2. Trimming took 2 bases from V and 0 from J; bases not matched to a gene: 4. From germline, CDR1 is MNHEY and CDR2 SMNVEV (reference sequence). This CDR3 is 15 amino acids long. The CDR3 here is CASSLASGSSYEQYF. The CDR3 DNA reads TGTGCCAGCAGTTTAGCTAGCGGTAGCTCCTACGAGCAGTACTTC.

J is TRBJ2-7 and V is TRBV7-8; 12 bases are a match to TRBD2. Germline trimming cut 5 bases from V and 6 bases from J; bases unmatched to any gene: 2. CDR1 and CDR2 from the germline V gene are SGHVS and FQNEAQ. This CDR3 comprises 13 residues. CDR3 sequence (DNA): TGTGCCAGCAGCCGACTAGCGGGAGCCGAGCAGTACTTC. It codes for CASSRLAGAEQYF.

The J gene is TRBJ2-3, the V gene TRBV19, with TRBD1 identical over 7 bases. V was clipped by 5 bases and J by 1 base; unmatched bases: 6. The V gene's germline CDR1 is LNHDA and CDR2 SQIVND (reference sequence). The CDR3 consists of 15 residues. The CDR3 loop is CASSSYRGGTDTQYF. CDR3 DNA: TGTGCCAGTAGTTCATACAGGGGCGGCACAGATACGCAGTATTTT. Together with reference TRBV19 and TRBJ2-3, the CDR3 gives the full variable domain: DGGITQSPKYLFRKEGQNVTLSCEQNLNHDAMYWYRQDPGQGLRLIYYSQIVNDFQKGDIAEGYSVSREKKESFPLTVTSAQKNPTAFYLCASSSYRGGTDTQYFGPGTRLTVL.

In this sample, this clone turned up a few times. The V call is TRBV2, the J call TRBJ2-7; D is undetermined. CDR3 length equals 11 residues. Looked up from germline, CDR1 is SNHLY and CDR2 is FYNNEI. Between the trimmed V and J ends, which lost 10 bases and 5 bases, there was a span of 12 bases. Here the CDR3 reads CATRRKHEQYF. CDR3 nucleotide sequence: TGTGCCACCAGGAGAAAACACGAGCAGTACTTC.

The chain is built from TRBV7-9 and TRBJ2-5, with D hard to call. The CDR3 is made up of 13 amino acids. The V gene lost 6 bases and the J gene lost 4 bases, with 12 bases spanning the gap. Looked up from germline, CDR1 is SEHNR and CDR2 is FQNEAQ (reference sequence). CDR3: CASRTDLRETQYF. For the CDR3, the DNA is TGTGCCAGCAGAACAGATCTGCGAGAGACCCAGTACTTC.

The rearrangement links TRBV6-1 to TRBJ2-4; tentative D call: TRBD2 (7 bases). The CDR3 has 20 amino acids. From germline, CDR1 is MNHNS and CDR2 SASEGT. V lost 1 base and J 0 bases, leaving 22 bases between the germline ends. The chain's CDR3 is CASSEGEGVGGGLAKNIQYF. The CDR3 DNA is TGTGCCAGCAGTGAAGGGGAGGGGGTTGGCGGGGGCTTAGCCAAAAACATTCAGTACTTC.

This chain joins TRBV7-8 and TRBJ2-2, with 7 bases that match TRBD1. Per the germline V gene, CDR1 is SGHVS and CDR2 is FQNEAQ. The CDR3 runs to 16 residues. V shed 2 bases and J 4 bases; nucleotides not matched to a gene: 7. The CDR3 reads CASSLHRGLVTGELFF. The CDR3 DNA follows: TGTGCCAGCAGCTTACACAGGGGTTTGGTCACCGGGGAGCTGTTTTTT.

The chain links TRBV30 to TRBJ1-2, with a weak D call TRBD1 (5 bases). CDR1 is GTSNPN, CDR2 SVGIG, per germline (reference sequence). The CDR3 consists of 14 residues. The V and J ends lost 1 base and 3 bases respectively, with 12 bases between them. The CDR3 protein is CAWSAGNWDYGYTF. The CDR3 DNA reads as TGTGCCTGGAGTGCAGGGAATTGGGACTATGGCTACACCTTC.

This CDR3 is CASSQDPRPPGHLYF. CDR3 nucleotide sequence: TGTGCCAGCAGCCAAGACCCCCGGCCCCCGGGACACCTCTACTTC. This sequence joins TRBV3-1 (or the pseudogene TRBV3-2) and TRBJ2-5, with D tentatively TRBD1 (6 bases). Trimming took off 0 bases at V and 14 bases at J, with 22 bases between the two ends. Germline loops: CDR1 LGHDT, CDR2 YNNKEL (reference sequence). This CDR3 has 15 residues.

This clone was observed a single time. CDR3 loop: CASSHDRPTNYGYTF. The CDR3, as DNA: TGCGCCAGCAGCCACGACAGGCCAACTAACTATGGCTACACCTTC. The chain joins TRBV4-1 to TRBJ1-2; D perhaps matches TRBD1 (6 bases). Deletions cut 3 bases from V and 0 bases from J, with 11 bases between. The CDR3 length is 15 residues. The germline V gene has CDR1 MGHRA and CDR2 YSYEKL.

The chain employs TRBV7-9 and TRBJ1-2; 7 bases agree with TRBD1. CDR3 length equals 13 residues. The trim removed 7 bases at V and 2 bases at J, leaving 4 bases unmatched. The germline gives CDR1 SEHNR, CDR2 FQNEAQ (reference sequence). Here the CDR3 reads CASTLGQNYGYTF. CDR3 sequence (DNA): TGTGCCAGCACCCTGGGACAGAACTATGGCTACACCTTC.

CDR3 region: CASSLRRESTGELFF. The CDR3 DNA reads TGTGCCAGCAGCTTAAGACGGGAGTCCACCGGGGAGCTGTTTTTT. This chain joins TRBV7-9 and TRBJ2-2, with D possibly matching TRBD2 (6 bases). The CDR3 runs 15 residues. From germline, CDR1 is SEHNR and CDR2 FQNEAQ (reference sequence). V was pared by 2 bases and J by 4 bases, with 11 bases between.

This clone occurred once. The V and J genes are TRBV5-1 and TRBJ2-3; no clear D. This CDR3 comprises 14 residues. V shed 6 bases and J shed 1 base, with 12 bases lying between them. Per germline, CDR1 SGHRS and CDR2 YFSETQ. The CDR3 reads CASNETPGTDTQYF. The CDR3 DNA follows: TGCGCCAGCAACGAGACACCCGGCACAGATACGCAGTATTTT. Combining the CDR3 with reference TRBV5-1 and TRBJ2-3 gives the whole variable domain KAGVTQTPRYLIKTRGQQVTLSCSPISGHRSVSWYQQTPGQGLQFLFEYFSETQRNKGNFPGRFSGRQFSNSRSEMNVSTLELGDSALYLCASNETPGTDTQYFGPGTRLTVL.